This T cell receptor (beta chain) comes out of a study of human T cells and chemical hapten exposure. Overall study context: How much TCR each sample yielded varied, mostly because pooled library volumes differed slightly.

The library gave individual cDNA molecules unique molecular identifiers. Original processing methods: Between roughly 23,224 and 700,000 TCRs appeared in each sample, and the median stood at 95,638. Each CDR3 protein gets one entry after TCRdb re-called the RACE reads with MiXCR. The authors' filters were not applied to this entry. Among 70,000 to 100,000 distinct CDR3 sequences listed, 6% to 9% were seen once. The CDR3 sequence is 15 residues long. V was pared by 0 bases and J by 10 bases, with 7 bases of the junction left unmatched. Germline CDR1 and CDR2: SGHTA and FQGNSA. Sample time point: patch test 1, 2 weeks after DPC sensitization. Treatment specified: therapeutic diphenylcyclopropenone sensitization with weekly scalp DPC. This clonotype was detected many times.

The TCR sequence derives from a woman younger than 45 with alopecia areata. Some clones in this sample may be carry-over from other donors' samples. Here the sequenced sample was whole blood, taken in connection with sensitization to the hapten diphenylcyclopropenone (DPC). This chain uses TRBV7-2 with TRBJ2-1; 9 nucleotides align to TRBD1. This CDR3 is CASSLAPGTGREQFF. As DNA, the CDR3 is TGTGCCAGCAGCTTAGCGCCGGGGACAGGGAGGGAGCAGTTCTTC.